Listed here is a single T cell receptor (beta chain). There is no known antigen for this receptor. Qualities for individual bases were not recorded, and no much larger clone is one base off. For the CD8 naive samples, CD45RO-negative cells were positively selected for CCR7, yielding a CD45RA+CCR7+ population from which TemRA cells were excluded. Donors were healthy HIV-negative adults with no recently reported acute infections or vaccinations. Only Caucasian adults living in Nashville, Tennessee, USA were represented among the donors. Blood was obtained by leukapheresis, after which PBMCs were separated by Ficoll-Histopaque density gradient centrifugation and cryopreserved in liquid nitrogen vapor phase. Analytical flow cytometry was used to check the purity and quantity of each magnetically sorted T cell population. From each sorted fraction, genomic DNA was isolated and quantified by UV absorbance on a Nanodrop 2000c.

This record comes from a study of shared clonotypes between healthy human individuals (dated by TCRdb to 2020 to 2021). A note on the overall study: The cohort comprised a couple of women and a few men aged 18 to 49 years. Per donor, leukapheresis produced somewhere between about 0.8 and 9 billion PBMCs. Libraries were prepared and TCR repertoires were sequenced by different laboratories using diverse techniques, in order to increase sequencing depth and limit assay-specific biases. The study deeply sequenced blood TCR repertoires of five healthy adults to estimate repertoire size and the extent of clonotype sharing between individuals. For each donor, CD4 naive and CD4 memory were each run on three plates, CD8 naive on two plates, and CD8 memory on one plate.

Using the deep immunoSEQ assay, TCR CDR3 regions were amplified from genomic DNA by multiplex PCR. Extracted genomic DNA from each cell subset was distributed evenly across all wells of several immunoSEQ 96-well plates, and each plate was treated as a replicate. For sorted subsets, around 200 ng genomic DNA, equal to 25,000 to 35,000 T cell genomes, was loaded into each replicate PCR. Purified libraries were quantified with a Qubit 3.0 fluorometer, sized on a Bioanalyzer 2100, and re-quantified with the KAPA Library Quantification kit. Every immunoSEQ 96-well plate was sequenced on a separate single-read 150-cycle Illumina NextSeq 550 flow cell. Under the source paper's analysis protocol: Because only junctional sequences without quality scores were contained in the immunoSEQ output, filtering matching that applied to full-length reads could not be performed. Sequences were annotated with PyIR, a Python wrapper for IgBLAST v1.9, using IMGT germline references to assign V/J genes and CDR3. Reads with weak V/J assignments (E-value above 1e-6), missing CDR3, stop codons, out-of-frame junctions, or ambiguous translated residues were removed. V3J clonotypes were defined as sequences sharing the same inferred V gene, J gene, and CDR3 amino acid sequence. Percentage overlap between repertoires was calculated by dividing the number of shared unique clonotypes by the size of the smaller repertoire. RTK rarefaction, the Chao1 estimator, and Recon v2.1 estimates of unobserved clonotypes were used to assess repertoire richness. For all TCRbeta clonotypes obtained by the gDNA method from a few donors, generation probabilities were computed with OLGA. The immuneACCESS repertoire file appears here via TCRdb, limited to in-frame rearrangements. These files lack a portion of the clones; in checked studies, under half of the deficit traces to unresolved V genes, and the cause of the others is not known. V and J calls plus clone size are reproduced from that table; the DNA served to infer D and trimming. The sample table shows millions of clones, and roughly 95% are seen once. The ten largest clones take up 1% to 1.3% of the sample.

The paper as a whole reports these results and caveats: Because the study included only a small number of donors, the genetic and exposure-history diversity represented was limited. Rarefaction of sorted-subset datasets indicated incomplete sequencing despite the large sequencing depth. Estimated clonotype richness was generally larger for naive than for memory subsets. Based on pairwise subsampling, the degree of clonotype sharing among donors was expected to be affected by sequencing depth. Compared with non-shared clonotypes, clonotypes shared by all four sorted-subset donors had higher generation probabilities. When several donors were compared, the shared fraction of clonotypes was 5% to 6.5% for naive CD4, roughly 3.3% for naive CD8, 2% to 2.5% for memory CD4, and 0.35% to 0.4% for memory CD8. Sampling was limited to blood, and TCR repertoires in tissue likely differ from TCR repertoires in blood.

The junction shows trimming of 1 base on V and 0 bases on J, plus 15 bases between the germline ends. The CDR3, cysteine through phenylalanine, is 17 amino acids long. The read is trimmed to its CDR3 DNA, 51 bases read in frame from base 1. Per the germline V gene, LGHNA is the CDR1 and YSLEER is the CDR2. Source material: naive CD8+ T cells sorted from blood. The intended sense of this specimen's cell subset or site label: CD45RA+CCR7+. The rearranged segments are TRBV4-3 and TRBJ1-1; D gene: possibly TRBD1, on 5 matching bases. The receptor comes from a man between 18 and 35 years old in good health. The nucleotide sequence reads TGCGCCAGCAGCCAAGTTGGGGGGTTCGACATGAACACTGAAGCTTTCTTT. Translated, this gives CASSQVGGFDMNTEAFF.